Presented here are 21 T cell receptor beta chains from one specimen sequenced in a study of shared clonotypes between healthy human individuals. The assay was immunoSEQ multiplex PCR, and TCRdb's table has in-frame clones only and misses some. The sample shows about 380,000 clones, about 96% of them seen only once. The sequenced sample consisted of memory CD8+ T cells sorted from blood. Subset: CD45RO+ cells pooled with CCR7-negative TemRA cells. All receptors come from a young man in good health.

The rearrangement uses TRBV5-4 and TRBJ2-5, with D uncertain. Germline V CDR1 and CDR2: SGHNT, YYREEE (reference sequence). This CDR3 has 14 amino acids. V was cut by 2 bases and J by 0 bases, with 8 bases left in between. The DNA for the CDR3 is TGTGCCAGCAGCTTTGGCCGGTACCAAGAGACCCAGTACTTC. Its protein product is CASSFGRYQETQYF.

This chain joins TRBV7-9 and TRBJ1-1; perhaps TRBD1 as D (6 bases). CDR3 length equals 14 residues. Between the trimmed V and J ends, which lost 0 bases and 6 bases, there was a span of 11 bases. Germline V gene sequence: CDR1 SEHNR, CDR2 FQNEAQ (reference sequence). The DNA of the CDR3 is TGTGCCAGCAGCTTAGCTTCGGGGGGCCCTGAAGCTTTCTTT. Its protein is CASSLASGGPEAFF.

In nucleotides, the CDR3 is TGTGCCAGCTACGGCAATCAGCCCCAGCATTTT. The encoded protein is CASYGNQPQHF. The rearrangement uses TRBV6-8 and TRBJ1-5; D gene unclear. V gave up 8 bases and J gave up 2 bases, with 4 bases separating them. Germline V gene data show CDR1 as MNHGY and CDR2 as SAAAGT. The CDR3 sequence is 11 residues long.

The gene calls are TRBV19 and TRBJ2-1; 9 positions match TRBD2. Germline loops: CDR1 LNHDA, CDR2 SQIVND (reference sequence). J lost 2 bases, V lost 9 bases, and 5 bases had no gene match. The CDR3 spans 14 residues. The CDR3, as DNA: TGTGCCAGGCGCGGGGGGGATACCTACAATGAGCAGTTCTTC. Translating gives CARRGGDTYNEQFF.

The V gene is TRBV19, the J gene TRBJ2-7; the match to TRBD2 covers 9 bases. The V segment lost 5 bases and the J segment 3 bases; nucleotides outside the gene matches: 5. Germline-derived CDR1 and CDR2 are LNHDA and SQIVND (reference sequence). CDR3 length: 14 residues. The CDR3, as DNA: TGTGCCAGTAGTGTGGGACTAGCCTACTACGAGCAGTACTTC. It yields the protein CASSVGLAYYEQYF.

The J gene is TRBJ1-2, the V gene TRBV7-9; no reliable D call. The V end lost 3 bases, the J end lost 4 bases, and 21 bases lay between the germline ends. Germline CDR1 SEHNR, CDR2 FQNEAQ (reference sequence). CDR3 length: 17 amino acids. This CDR3 reads CASSLRREGSIVYGYTF. DNA of the CDR3: TGTGCCAGCAGCTTGCGCCGGGAGGGTTCTATAGTCTATGGCTACACCTTC.

The rearrangement joins TRBV19 to TRBJ2-2, with D perhaps matching TRBD2 (5 bases). Germline loops: CDR1 LNHDA, CDR2 SQIVND (reference sequence). The CDR3 is made up of 14 amino acids. Trimming removed 4 bases from V and 4 bases from J, with 10 bases in between. CDR3 bases: TGTGCCAGTAGTAGGGTAGCGTTCACCGGGGAGCTGTTTTTT. It translates to CASSRVAFTGELFF.

In its sample, this clone was seen once. This chain links TRBV28 with TRBJ1-2; tentative D call: TRBD1 (6 bases). The CDR3 spans 12 residues. CDR1 is MDHEN and CDR2 is SYDVKM in the germline V gene. Written as DNA, the CDR3 is TGTGCAGGGGGGCGGTCTAACTATGGCTACACCTTC. It translates to CAGGRSNYGYTF.

The gene calls are TRBV2 and TRBJ2-1; D not resolved. This CDR3 is 12 amino acids long. Trimming pared 6 bases from V and 10 bases from J, leaving 13 bases between. CDR1 and CDR2 from the germline V gene are SNHLY and FYNNEI. In nucleotides, the CDR3 is TGTGCCAGCAGGGACCTTATTTGGGAGCAGTTCTTC. Translating gives CASRDLIWEQFF.

The chain combines TRBV4-1 with TRBJ2-7; 8 bases are a match to TRBD1. The germline V gene has CDR1 MGHRA and CDR2 YSYEKL. This CDR3 region has 14 residues. Unmatched junction bases numbered 3, after V lost 0 bases and J lost 5 bases. The CDR3 bases are TGCGCCAGCAGCCAAGAAAAGACAGGGGACGAGCAGTACTTC. Protein sequence: CASSQEKTGDEQYF.

V usage is TRBV14 and J usage is TRBJ2-7; 8 nucleotides line up with TRBD2. Germline V gene data show CDR1 as SGHDN and CDR2 as FVKESK. The CDR3 has 16 amino acids. After removal of 0 bases from V and 5 bases from J, the junction contained 9 bases not matched to a gene. DNA for the CDR3: TGTGCCAGCAGCCAAGAGGCCGGGAGGGCCCACAACGAGCAGTACTTC. Translation: CASSQEAGRAHNEQYF.

The rearrangement joins TRBV19 to TRBJ2-7, with 9 bases lining up with TRBD1. This CDR3 is 15 amino acids long. Germline V CDR1 and CDR2: LNHDA, SQIVND (reference sequence). V shed 1 base and J 3 bases; nucleotides not matched to a gene: 4. CDR3 sequence (DNA): TGTGCCAGTAGTATAGCCCGGGACAGGGTCTACGAGCAGTACTTC. It translates to CASSIARDRVYEQYF. The full variable domain, completed using reference TRBV19 and TRBJ2-7, is DGGITQSPKYLFRKEGQNVTLSCEQNLNHDAMYWYRQDPGQGLRLIYYSQIVNDFQKGDIAEGYSVSREKKESFPLTVTSAQKNPTAFYLCASSIARDRVYEQYFGPGTRLTVT.

V is TRBV12-5 and J is TRBJ2-5, with 7 bases that match TRBD1. The CDR3 covers 13 residues. V lost 6 bases, J lost 0 bases, and 1 base stayed unmatched. In germline, CDR1 is LGHNT, CDR2 FRNRAP. Here the CDR3 DNA reads TGTGCTAGTGGGACAGGGTACCAAGAGACCCAGTACTTC. It codes for CASGTGYQETQYF. The full variable domain, in which reference TRBV12-5 and TRBJ2-5 provide the parts outside the CDR3, is DARVTQTPRHKVTEMGQEVTMRCQPILGHNTVFWYRQTMMQGLELLAYFRNRAPLDDSGMPKDRFSAEMPDATLATLKIQPSEPRDSAVYFCASGTGYQETQYFGPGTRLLVL.

The V and J genes are TRBV30 and TRBJ2-3; 8 bases are shared with TRBD2. Germline CDR1 reads GTSNPN; CDR2 reads SVGIG (reference sequence). CDR3 size: 17 residues. V lost 2 bases to trimming and J lost 2 bases; unmatched junction nucleotides: 12. The CDR3 nucleotides read TGTGCCTGGAGTACAATGGGGCGGGAGGCCTACACAGATACGCAGTATTTT. Translating it yields CAWSTMGREAYTDTQYF.

The chain carries TRBV18 and TRBJ1-1, with D possibly matching TRBD1 (5 bases). V lost 2 bases and J lost 1, with 11 bases in between. The CDR3 contains 15 residues. The germline gives CDR1 KGHSH, CDR2 LQKENI. This CDR3 is CASSPGRARNTEAFF. In DNA, the CDR3 is TGTGCCAGCTCACCAGGCAGGGCCAGGAACACTGAAGCTTTCTTT.

The chain recombines TRBV6-5 with TRBJ2-1, with 8 positions matching TRBD2. V lost 4 bases, J lost 5 bases, and 1 base stayed unmatched. This CDR3 is built from 13 residues. CDR1 and CDR2 (germline): MNHEY, SVGAGI. CDR3 protein: CASSSGLDNEQFF. The CDR3 region has the DNA TGTGCCAGCAGTTCGGGACTAGACAATGAGCAGTTCTTC.

The chain recombines TRBV6-5 with TRBJ2-1; possible D gene TRBD2, 6 bases. CDR1 is MNHEY, CDR2 SVGAGI, per germline. The CDR3 sequence is 16 residues long. V was pared by 3 bases and J by 4 bases, with 16 bases between. The CDR3 loop is CASSYLPGVGYNEQFF. In DNA form, the CDR3 reads TGTGCCAGCAGTTATCTCCCGGGAGTGGGGTACAATGAGCAGTTCTTC.

Points on this clone: The same CDR3 is also encoded by other DNA sequences in this sample. The chain carries TRBV20-1 and TRBJ1-1; D gene ambiguous. Germline V gene lookup returns CDR1 DFQATT and CDR2 SNEGSKA (reference sequence). This CDR3 has 11 amino acids. Trimming took off 2 bases at V and 6 bases at J, with 7 bases between the two ends. Written as DNA, the CDR3 is TGCAGTGCTAGACAGGTATCTGAAGCTTTCTTT. Translation: CSARQVSEAFF.

The rearrangement uses TRBV4-1 and TRBJ1-2; a weak D match, TRBD1 (5 bases). The V gene lost 1 base and the J gene lost 6 bases, with 15 bases spanning the gap. This CDR3 comprises 15 residues. In germline, CDR1 is MGHRA, CDR2 YSYEKL. DNA of the CDR3: TGCGCCAGCAGCCAAGGGGCTGGGGGAGTTGATGGCTACACCTTC. Translating it yields CASSQGAGGVDGYTF.

The chain combines TRBV13 with TRBJ2-3, with no clear D. The CDR3 length is 13 residues. In germline, CDR1 is PRHDT, CDR2 FYEKMQ (reference sequence). Trimming left V 0 bases short and J 7 bases short, with 8 bases between. This CDR3 reads CASSLGERYTQYF. The CDR3 region has the DNA TGTGCCAGCAGCTTAGGGGAGAGATATACGCAGTATTTT.

The chain links TRBV12-2 to TRBJ2-1. TRBV12-2 is reported as a pseudogene. The CDR3 spans 13 residues. As DNA, the CDR3 is TGTGCAAGTCGTTCGGTCAAGGGCAATGAGCAGTTCTTC. This sequence encodes CASRSVKGNEQFF.